This T cell receptor (beta chain) was captured in a study of cytomegalovirus exposure and HLA in healthy donors. The CDR3 sequence is 14 residues long. The V gene lost 5 bases and the J gene lost 1 base, with 11 bases spanning the gap. Germline V gene data show CDR1 as KGHSH and CDR2 as LQKENI. The PCR employed 60 Vbeta primers together with 13 Jbeta primers. Per the original methods: Some 10 million of some 80 million unique TCR beta chains were shared, per a later count. Method: immunoSEQ multiplex PCR; TCRdb's copy keeps in-frame clones and lacks some. The DNA was the basis for D and trimming; V, J and clone size are from that table. Of some 160,000 clones detected, approximately 79% appear once; the ten largest clones hold about 2%. This clone was seen a few times.

Sequencing used PBMCs. The genes are TRBV18 and TRBJ1-1; no definite D call. This TCR was recovered from a male donor in good health and CMV-seronegative. The CDR3 DNA sequence: TGTGCCAGCTCAAAACTTGAGGGGAACACTGAAGCTTTCTTT. It encodes CASSKLEGNTEAFF.